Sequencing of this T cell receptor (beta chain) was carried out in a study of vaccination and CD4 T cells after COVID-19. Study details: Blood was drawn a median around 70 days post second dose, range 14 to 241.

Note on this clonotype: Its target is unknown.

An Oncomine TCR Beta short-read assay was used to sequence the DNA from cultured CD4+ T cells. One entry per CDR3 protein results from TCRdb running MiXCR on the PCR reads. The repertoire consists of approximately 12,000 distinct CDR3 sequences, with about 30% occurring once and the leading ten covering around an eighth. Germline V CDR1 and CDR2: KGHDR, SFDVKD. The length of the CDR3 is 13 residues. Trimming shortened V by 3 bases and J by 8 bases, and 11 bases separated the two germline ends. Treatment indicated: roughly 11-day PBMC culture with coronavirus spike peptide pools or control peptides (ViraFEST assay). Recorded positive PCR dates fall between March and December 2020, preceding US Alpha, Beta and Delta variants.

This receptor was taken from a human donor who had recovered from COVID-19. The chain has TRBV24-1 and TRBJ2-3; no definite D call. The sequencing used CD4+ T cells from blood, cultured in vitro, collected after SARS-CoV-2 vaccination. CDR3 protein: CATSDPGRATQYF. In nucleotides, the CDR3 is TGTGCCACCAGTGATCCCGGACGGGCTACGCAGTATTTT.